These 10 T cell receptor beta chains share one sample of origin, sequenced in a study of CD8+ T cells in alopecia areata (dated by TCRdb to 2017 to 2018). Per the publication, the time point label means: about 5 months on oral tofacitinib. In light of the paper, this sample's treatment or condition label describes: oral pan-JAK inhibitor, 5-10 mg twice daily. Receptor libraries were prepared by the immunoSEQ multiplex PCR assay. For TCR sequencing, RNA was extracted from every sample and reverse transcribed into cDNA to serve as template. The source is immuneACCESS, and TCRdb retained only in-frame sequences with V and J called. Part of the clones is not carried over; for the studies checked, unresolved V genes explain less than half of this, and the remainder is unexplained. This sample comprises about 110,000 clones, about three fifths of them detected only once. The ten largest account for 12% of the sample.

The source material was CD8+ T cells sorted from blood, sampled at week 24, from a patient treated with tofacitinib. The receptors come from a human donor with alopecia areata.

This clone appeared a few times. The rearrangement uses TRBV30 and TRBJ1-2; possible D gene TRBD1, 5 bases. The V gene's germline CDR1 is GTSNPN and CDR2 SVGIG (reference sequence). This CDR3 is 12 amino acids long. V was cut by 5 bases and J by 8 bases, with 15 bases left in between. The CDR3: CAWGGPPGGYTF. In nucleotides, the CDR3 is TGTGCCTGGGGGGGACCCCCGGGAGGCTACACCTTC.

The J gene is TRBJ1-3, the V gene TRBV30, with TRBD1 as a possible D gene (6 bases). The germline V and J ends were trimmed by 2 bases and 0 bases, with 11 bases remaining between them. The CDR3 sequence is 15 residues long. Per germline, CDR1 GTSNPN and CDR2 SVGIG (reference sequence). CDR3 in DNA: TGTGCCTGGAGTTACAGGGAAAACTCTGGAAACACCATATATTTT. Its translation is CAWSYRENSGNTIYF.

This clone occurred many times. The J gene is TRBJ2-6, the V gene TRBV6-1; no reliable D call. The CDR3 runs to 15 residues. Deletions cut 0 bases from V and 4 bases from J, with 7 bases between. Germline V lookup: CDR1 MNHNS, CDR2 SASEGT. As DNA, the CDR3 is TGTGCCAGCAGTGAAGCGGGTTCCGGGGCCAACGTCCTGACTTTC. It is translated as CASSEAGSGANVLTF.

This clone was seen a few times. V usage is TRBV2 and J usage is TRBJ2-7, with D possibly being TRBD1 (5 bases). Looked up from germline, CDR1 is SNHLY and CDR2 is FYNNEI. The CDR3 covers 12 residues. V was shortened by 7 bases and J by 1 base, with 8 bases between the two germline ends. In nucleotides, the CDR3 is TGTGCCAGCATCCACAGGTCCTACGAGCAGTACTTC. This codes for CASIHRSYEQYF.

The chain recombines TRBV29-1 with TRBJ2-1; D uncertain. The CDR3 is 13 amino acids. Germline CDR1 and CDR2: SQVTM and ANQGSEA. Trimming took 1 base from V and 8 from J, leaving 12 bases between them. DNA of the CDR3: TGCAGCGTTGAAGTTCGGATTCGCCATGAGCAGTTCTTC. It specifies CSVEVRIRHEQFF.

This clone was counted a few times. The gene calls are TRBV13 and TRBJ1-1; D is uncertain. Trimming shortened V by 2 bases and J by 10 bases, and 17 bases separated the two germline ends. CDR3 length equals 14 residues. Looked up from germline, CDR1 is PRHDT and CDR2 is FYEKMQ (reference sequence). CDR3 protein: CASSLSYGQNAAFF. The CDR3 nucleotides are TGTGCCAGCAGCTTAAGCTACGGTCAAAATGCAGCTTTCTTT.

This rearrangement joins TRBV7-3 to TRBJ2-7; D is undetermined. Germline V CDR1 and CDR2: SGHTA, FQGTGA. The CDR3 runs to 13 residues. Trimming pared 1 base from V and 2 bases from J, leaving 6 bases between. DNA of the CDR3: TGTGCCAGCAGCTTAATTCCGGCCTACGAGCAGTACTTC. Translating it yields CASSLIPAYEQYF.

The CDR3 is CASSPGQGLGYTF. In DNA form, the CDR3 reads TGTGCCAGCAGCCCCGGACAGGGGCTTGGCTACACCTTC. This rearrangement joins TRBV7-3 to TRBJ1-2, with 9 nucleotides matching TRBD1. CDR1 and CDR2 from the germline V gene are SGHTA and FQGTGA. The CDR3 covers 13 residues. With V trimmed by 5 bases and J by 7 bases, 5 bases remained unmatched. Based on the CDR3 plus reference TRBV7-3 and TRBJ1-2, the full variable domain is GAGVSQTPSNKVTEKGKYVELRCDPISGHTALYWYRQSLGQGPEFLIYFQGTGAADDSGLPNDRFFAVRPEGSVSTLKIQRTERGDSAVYLCASSPGQGLGYTFGSGTRLTVV.

The chain employs TRBV29-1 and TRBJ2-7; 7 bases fit TRBD1. CDR1 is SQVTM and CDR2 is ANQGSEA in the germline V gene. The CDR3 totals 13 residues. Losses at the gene ends were 7 bases for V and 2 bases for J; bases not matched to a gene: 8. CDR3 nucleotides: TGCAGCGCCGCCGGGACAGCGACCTACGAGCAGTACTTC. Translation gives CSAAGTATYEQYF.

The chain combines TRBV4-1 with TRBJ1-3; no definite D call. Trimming took 2 bases from V and 2 from J, leaving 10 bases between them. The CDR3 has 15 amino acids. Looked up from germline, CDR1 is MGHRA and CDR2 is YSYEKL. The CDR3 spells CASSQIIGTGNTIYF. Written as DNA, the CDR3 is TGCGCCAGCAGCCAAATTATAGGGACTGGAAACACCATATATTTT.